This is a list of T cell receptor beta chains from one sample in a study of PD-1 blockade in classical Hodgkin lymphoma. Sequencing used immunoSEQ multiplex PCR; TCRdb keeps in-frame clones, though not all of them. The table shows about 20,000 clones, with approximately 73% occurring only once. This sample comprised peripheral blood mononuclear cells (PBMCs), obtained before the second cycle of nivolumab. Receptors originate from a human donor with classical Hodgkin lymphoma. Each CDR3 is given with its conserved first and last residue. The order of the fields is V gene, clone size, J gene, D gene, CDR3 protein, CDR3 DNA. D genes are given only for firm matches. Not every row has a clone size; where given, it reads once, few, many or a size class.

TRBV2,few,TRBJ1-2,NA,CASSDGDPRTLNYGYTF,TGTGCCAGCAGTGATGGAGACCCCCGGACCCTTAACTATGGCTACACCTTC
TRBV5-1,NA,TRBJ2-7,NA,CASSLGRNYEQYF,TGCGCCAGCAGCTTGGGACGCAATTACGAGCAGTACTTC
TRBV27,NA,TRBJ2-5,TRBD2,CASSLEGLAGREQYF,TGTGCCAGCAGTTTAGAGGGACTAGCGGGACGAGAGCAGTACTTC
TRBV11-2,NA,TRBJ1-2,NA,CASSLMSAGYGYTF,TGTGCCAGCAGCTTAATGTCGGCGGGGTATGGCTACACCTTC
TRBV10-3,NA,TRBJ1-5,NA,CAISEDPNQPQHF,TGTGCCATCAGTGAAGACCCCAATCAGCCCCAGCATTTT
TRBV10-3,once,TRBJ2-7,TRBD1,CAVSRDRGSYEQYF,TGTGCCGTATCCCGGGACAGGGGTTCCTACGAGCAGTACTTC
TRBV19,NA,TRBJ2-1,NA,CASSIGSGSYNEQFF,TGTGCCAGTAGTATCGGTAGCGGCTCCTACAATGAGCAGTTCTTC
TRBV5-1,NA,TRBJ2-7,NA,CASSSGPYEQYF,TGCGCCAGCAGCTCGGGACCCTACGAGCAGTACTTC
TRBV9,NA,TRBJ1-3,NA,CASSRQGAGNTIYF,TGTGCCAGCAGCCGTCAGGGAGCAGGAAACACCATATATTTT
TRBV11-2,NA,TRBJ2-5,NA,CASILGETQYF,TGTGCCAGCATACTAGGGGAGACCCAGTACTTC
TRBV30,NA,TRBJ1-1,NA,CASRTGSTEAFF,TGTGCCTCGAGGACGGGGAGCACTGAAGCTTTCTTT
TRBV5-1,NA,TRBJ2-7,NA,CASSSQSSYEQYF,TGCGCCAGCAGCTCGCAGAGTTCCTACGAGCAGTACTTC
TRBV5-4,NA,TRBJ2-1,NA,CASSLNAGTDEQFF,TGTGCCAGCAGCTTAAACGCGGGAACGGATGAGCAGTTCTTC
TRBV27,NA,TRBJ2-7,TRBD1,CASSLTGGVSYEQYF,TGTGCCAGCAGTCTCACAGGGGGCGTCTCCTACGAGCAGTACTTC
TRBV25-1,NA,TRBJ1-2,TRBD1,CASSEYGTGSNGYTF,TGTGCCAGCAGTGAATATGGGACAGGGAGCAATGGCTACACCTTC
TRBV30,NA,TRBJ2-5,TRBD2,CAWSQGLAGGTSRETQYF,TGTGCCTGGAGTCAGGGACTAGCGGGAGGGACCTCCCGAGAGACCCAGTACTTC
TRBV21-1,NA,TRBJ2-1,NA,CASSIRTSGSLDEQFF,TGTGCCAGCAGCATTCGGACTAGCGGGAGTCTGGATGAGCAGTTCTTC
TRBV6-5,NA,TRBJ2-1,TRBD2,CASTTGGPYNEQFF,TGTGCCAGTACAACGGGAGGGCCGTACAATGAGCAGTTCTTC
TRBV7-6,NA,TRBJ2-7,NA,CASSSIPGKSSYEQYF,TGTGCCAGCAGCTCCATCCCCGGGAAGAGCTCCTACGAGCAGTACTTC
TRBV20-1,NA,TRBJ2-7,NA,CSAPGYYEQYF,TGCAGTGCTCCGGGATACTACGAGCAGTACTTC
TRBV18,NA,TRBJ2-5,NA,CASSLGQQETQYF,TGTGCCAGCTCACTAGGACAGCAAGAGACCCAGTACTTC
TRBV6-6,few,TRBJ2-7,NA,CASSGGGQIYEQYF,TGTGCCAGCAGCGGGGGAGGACAGATCTACGAGCAGTACTTC
TRBV15,NA,TRBJ2-1,TRBD2,CATSRDYPTSGYNEQFF,TGTGCCACCAGCAGAGATTACCCCACTAGCGGCTACAATGAGCAGTTCTTC